Presented here are 8 T cell receptor beta chains from one specimen sequenced in a study of blood T cell repertoires in COVID-19. Generated by immunoSEQ multiplex PCR, the TCRdb table keeps only in-frame clones and is missing some. The sample contains approximately 240,000 clones, approximately 80% of which appear only once. The sample consisted of peripheral blood. The receptors were sampled from a woman aged 80 or over with active or convalescent COVID-19.

The chain couples TRBV30 to TRBJ2-1, with 10 bases lining up with TRBD1. V lost 2 bases and J lost 8; bases outside the gene matches: 6. Germline CDR1 and CDR2: GTSNPN and SVGIG (reference sequence). The CDR3 consists of 14 residues. The DNA of the CDR3 is TGTGCCTGGAGTCCCGGGACAGGGGACGATGAGCAGTTCTTC. Its translation is CAWSPGTGDDEQFF.

The chain combines TRBV4-1 with TRBJ2-2, with a tentative D call TRBD2 (7 bases). Trimming shortened V by 0 bases and J by 4 bases, and 21 bases separated the two germline ends. CDR3 length equals 19 residues. Germline V lookup: CDR1 MGHRA, CDR2 YSYEKL. The CDR3 bases are TGCGCCAGCAGCCAAGAAGGAGTCGAGGGGGGGCCAGGCACCGGGGAGCTGTTTTTT. It yields the protein CASSQEGVEGGPGTGELFF.

V usage is TRBV19 and J usage is TRBJ2-5, with D possibly being TRBD1 (5 bases). The V gene's germline CDR1 is LNHDA and CDR2 SQIVND (reference sequence). V lost 7 bases to trimming and J lost 4 bases, with 13 bases between them. The length of the CDR3 is 13 residues. In nucleotides, the CDR3 is TGTGCCAGTACTTCTAGTGACAGAGAGACCCAGTACTTC. It yields the protein CASTSSDRETQYF. The variable domain in full, completed from reference TRBV19 and TRBJ2-5, reads DGGITQSPKYLFRKEGQNVTLSCEQNLNHDAMYWYRQDPGQGLRLIYYSQIVNDFQKGDIAEGYSVSREKKESFPLTVTSAQKNPTAFYLCASTSSDRETQYFGPGTRLLVL.

J is TRBJ2-1 and V is TRBV7-3; 9 bases align to TRBD1. Losses at the gene ends were 3 bases for V and 4 bases for J; bases not matched to a gene: 4. The CDR3 length is 15 residues. Germline CDR1 is SGHTA and CDR2 is FQGTGA. The CDR3 DNA reads as TGTGCCAGCAGCTTGGACAGGGGAACTTACAATGAGCAGTTCTTC. Residues: CASSLDRGTYNEQFF.

The sample holds one count of this clone. V and J are TRBV9 and TRBJ1-6, with TRBD1 matching over 8 bases. Germline lookup yields CDR1 SGDLS and CDR2 YYNGEE. Trimming removed 3 bases from V and 9 bases from J; junction bases left unmatched: 8. The CDR3 contains 15 residues. CDR3 sequence reads: CASSAQDRVASPLHF. CDR3 coding DNA: TGTGCCAGCAGCGCCCAGGACAGGGTTGCTTCACCCCTCCACTTT.

Remarks on this clone: Distinct nucleotide sequences in the sample also encode this CDR3. This chain uses TRBV5-4 with TRBJ1-1; 9 bases match TRBD1. V was pared by 3 bases and J by 1 base, with 4 bases of the junction left unmatched. The CDR3 has 15 residues. The V gene's germline CDR1 is SGHNT and CDR2 YYREEE (reference sequence). Here the CDR3 reads CASSSPGQGNTEAFF. As DNA, the CDR3 is TGTGCCAGCAGCTCCCCGGGACAGGGGAACACTGAAGCTTTCTTT.

This clone came up a few times. V gene TRBV14 combines with J gene TRBJ2-2; D gene unclear. The CDR3 spans 14 residues. Per germline, CDR1 SGHDN and CDR2 FVKESK. Trimming took off 5 bases at V and 3 bases at J, with 10 bases between the two ends. In DNA, the CDR3 is TGTGCCAGCAGCGTACGGTTGGACACCGGGGAGCTGTTTTTT. The encoded protein is CASSVRLDTGELFF. Drawing the rest from reference TRBV14 and TRBJ2-2, the complete variable domain is EAGVTQFPSHSVIEKGQTVTLRCDPISGHDNLYWYRRVMGKEIKFLLHFVKESKQDESGMPNNRFLAERTGGTYSTLKVQPAELEDSGVYFCASSVRLDTGELFFGEGSRLTVL.

The rearrangement uses TRBV19 and TRBJ2-5, with D possibly TRBD1 on 6 matching bases. This CDR3 has 15 residues. Germline-derived CDR1 and CDR2 are LNHDA and SQIVND (reference sequence). Between the trimmed V and J ends, which lost 2 bases and 2 bases, there was a span of 12 bases. DNA for the CDR3: TGTGCCAGTAGTATAACAGGGAACCTACAAGAGACCCAGTACTTC. It translates to CASSITGNLQETQYF.